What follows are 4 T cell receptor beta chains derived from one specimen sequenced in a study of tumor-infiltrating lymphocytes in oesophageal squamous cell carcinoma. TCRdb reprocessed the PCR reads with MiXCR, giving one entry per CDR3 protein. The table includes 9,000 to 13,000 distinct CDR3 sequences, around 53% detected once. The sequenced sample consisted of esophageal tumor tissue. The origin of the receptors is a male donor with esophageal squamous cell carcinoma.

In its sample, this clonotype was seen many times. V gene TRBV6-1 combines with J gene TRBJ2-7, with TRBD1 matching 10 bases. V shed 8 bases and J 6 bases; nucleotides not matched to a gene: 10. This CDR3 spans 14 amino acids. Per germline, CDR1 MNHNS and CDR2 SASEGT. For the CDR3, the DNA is TGTGCCAGCGCTGGGACAGGGGTGGGTTTCGAGCAGTACTTC. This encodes CASAGTGVGFEQYF.

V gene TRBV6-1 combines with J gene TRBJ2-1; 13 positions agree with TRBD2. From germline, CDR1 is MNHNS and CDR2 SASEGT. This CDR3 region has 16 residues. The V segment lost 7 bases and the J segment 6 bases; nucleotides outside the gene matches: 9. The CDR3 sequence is CASKGLAGASFNEQFF. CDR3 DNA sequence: TGTGCCAGCAAAGGACTAGCGGGAGCCTCGTTCAATGAGCAGTTCTTC.

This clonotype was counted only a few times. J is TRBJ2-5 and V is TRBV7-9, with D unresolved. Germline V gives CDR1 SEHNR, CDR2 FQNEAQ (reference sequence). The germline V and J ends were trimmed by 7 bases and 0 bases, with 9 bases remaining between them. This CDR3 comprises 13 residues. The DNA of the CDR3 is TGTGCCAGCAAGCCCGAGTACCAAGAGACCCAGTACTTC. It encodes CASKPEYQETQYF.

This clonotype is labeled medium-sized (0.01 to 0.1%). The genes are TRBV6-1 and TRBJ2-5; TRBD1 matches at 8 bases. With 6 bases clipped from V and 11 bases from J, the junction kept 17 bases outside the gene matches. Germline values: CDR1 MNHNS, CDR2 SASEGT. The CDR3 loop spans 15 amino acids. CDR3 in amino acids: CASSLEYRGASEQYF. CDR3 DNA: TGTGCCAGCAGCTTAGAATACAGGGGGGCGAGTGAGCAGTACTTC.